One sample yielded the 25 T cell receptor beta chains listed below, sequenced in a study of T-cell reconstitution after alpha-beta-depleted transplantation in children. The TCRbeta library was prepared with unique molecular identifiers. Each CDR3 protein gets one entry after TCRdb re-called the PCR reads with MiXCR. Of fewer than 150,000 distinct CDR3 sequences detected, around a tenth appear once; the ten largest clones hold less than 25%. This material consisted of PBMCs, mostly from graft donor cells, taken 180 days after TCRalphabeta/CD19-depleted stem cell transplant. These receptors were collected from a girl under two years old who had a stem cell transplant for combined immunodeficiency, so the T cells may come from the graft donor.

This clonotype showed up many times. The chain uses TRBV11-3 and TRBJ2-3, with TRBD1 matching over 9 bases. In germline, CDR1 is SGHNT, CDR2 YENEEA. CDR3 length: 15 residues. The ends lost 5 bases at V and 0 bases at J; junction bases unmatched: 3. The CDR3 loop is CASSPGQGSTDTQYF. The CDR3, as DNA: TGTGCCAGCAGCCCGGGACAGGGAAGCACAGATACGCAGTATTTT.

In its sample, this clonotype was seen a few times. This chain connects TRBV5-1 to TRBJ2-5; weak D call: TRBD1 (6 bases). V lost 0 bases, J lost 2 bases, and 11 bases lay in between. The CDR3 contains 15 residues. Looked up from germline, CDR1 is SGHRS and CDR2 is YFSETQ. The CDR3 nucleotides read TGCGCCAGCAGCTTGGAGGGGGACGGACAAGAGACCCAGTACTTC. This sequence encodes CASSLEGDGQETQYF.

The V call is TRBV7-3, the J call TRBJ2-3; D remains ambiguous. There are 15 residues in the CDR3. Germline CDR1 is SGHTA and CDR2 is FQGTGA. Trimming left V 6 bases short and J 0 bases short, with 13 bases between. CDR3 amino acids: CASRFRASSTDTQYF. DNA of the CDR3: TGTGCCAGCAGGTTTCGGGCCAGTAGCACAGATACGCAGTATTTT.

The V call is TRBV7-7, the J call TRBJ2-1; 7 bases are a match to TRBD2. Trimming took 5 bases from V and 9 from J; bases not matched to a gene: 7. Germline V CDR1 and CDR2: SSHAT, FNYEAQ (reference sequence). The CDR3 has 13 residues. The CDR3 region is CASSPGLVGEQFF. For the CDR3, the DNA is TGTGCCAGCAGCCCCGGACTAGTTGGTGAGCAGTTCTTC.

This clonotype turned up a few times. This chain connects TRBV7-9 to TRBJ1-3; 9 nucleotides agree with TRBD1. Germline assignment: CDR1 SEHNR and CDR2 FQNEAQ (reference sequence). This CDR3 spans 16 amino acids. J gave up 7 bases and V 5 bases, and 12 bases lay outside the gene matches. The CDR3 coding sequence is TGTGCCAGCAGCCTAATCCACAGGGGGCGCCGGAACACCATATATTTT. Its protein product is CASSLIHRGRRNTIYF.

The rearrangement uses TRBV11-2 and TRBJ1-1; possible D gene TRBD1, 5 bases. V shed 4 bases and J shed 0 bases, with 18 bases lying between them. CDR1 is SGHAT, CDR2 FQNNGV, per germline. The CDR3 totals 17 residues. The CDR3 protein is CASSSTLWDDLNTEAFF. For the CDR3, the DNA is TGTGCCAGCAGCTCCACCCTCTGGGACGATTTGAACACTGAAGCTTTCTTT.

In this sample, this clonotype turned up many times. The V and J genes are TRBV6-5 and TRBJ2-7; tentatively, D is TRBD1 (6 bases). Trimming stripped 4 bases from V and 0 bases from J, with 13 bases between. This CDR3 contains 15 residues. Germline V gives CDR1 MNHEY, CDR2 SVGAGI. CDR3 DNA: TGTGCCAGCAGTTCCCAGGGGCAAGGCTCCTACGAGCAGTACTTC. As protein: CASSSQGQGSYEQYF.

The J gene is TRBJ1-3, the V gene TRBV20-1, with TRBD1 as a possible D gene (5 bases). This CDR3 has 15 residues. Trimming shortened V by 0 bases and J by 4 bases, and 13 bases separated the two germline ends. Germline V gives CDR1 DFQATT, CDR2 SNEGSKA (reference sequence). The CDR3 coding sequence is TGCAGTGCTAGAGATCCCCAGGGAGCAGGAAACACCATATATTTT. Its translation: CSARDPQGAGNTIYF.

The chain is built from TRBV6-5 and TRBJ2-4; D might be TRBD1 (5 bases). V lost 6 bases, J lost 0 bases, and 21 bases lay in between. Germline CDR1 and CDR2: MNHEY and SVGAGI. CDR3 length: 18 residues. CDR3 in amino acids: CASSRRAPKGVAKNIQYF. The CDR3 nucleotides are TGTGCCAGCAGCCGTAGGGCCCCAAAAGGGGTAGCCAAAAACATTCAGTACTTC.

This clonotype came up a few times. The chain carries TRBV20-1 and TRBJ2-5; D not certain. V dropped 0 bases and J dropped 5 bases, with 10 bases sitting between them. CDR3 size: 13 residues. CDR1 is DFQATT and CDR2 is SNEGSKA in the germline V gene (reference sequence). CDR3 loop: CSARERFWETQYF. The CDR3 bases are TGCAGTGCTAGAGAACGGTTTTGGGAGACCCAGTACTTC.

This chain connects TRBV12-3 or TRBV12-4 to TRBJ1-3; D may be TRBD1 (6 bases). The CDR3 contains 14 residues. Trimming shortened V by 7 bases and J by 5 bases, and 15 bases separated the two germline ends. CDR3 amino acids: CASTLQGWRNTIYF. DNA for the CDR3: TGTGCCAGCACCCTACAGGGTTGGAGAAACACCATATATTTT.

In its sample, this clonotype was seen a few times. The chain links TRBV20-1 to TRBJ2-7, with D perhaps TRBD1 (5 bases). V lost 5 bases and J 2 bases, leaving 16 bases between the germline ends. The CDR3 covers 14 residues. Germline V gene sequence: CDR1 DFQATT, CDR2 SNEGSKA (reference sequence). The CDR3: CSAHIPTAPYEQYF. The CDR3 region has the DNA TGCAGTGCTCACATCCCGACAGCTCCCTACGAGCAGTACTTC.

This clonotype showed up just once. The genes are TRBV30 and TRBJ2-3; no clear D. The CDR3 runs to 11 residues. The V end lost 3 bases, the J end lost 4 bases, and 5 bases lay between the germline ends. In germline, CDR1 is GTSNPN, CDR2 SVGIG (reference sequence). The CDR3 DNA sequence: TGTGCCTGGAGCAGCCCAGATACGCAGTATTTT. Translating it yields CAWSSPDTQYF.

The chain recombines TRBV12-3 or TRBV12-4 with TRBJ2-5, with 10 bases identical to TRBD2. This CDR3 is 19 amino acids long. Trimming took 4 bases from V and 0 from J; bases not matched to a gene: 14. The DNA for the CDR3 is TGTGCCAGCAGTTCGGGTTCCGTAGCGGGAGGACCGAACCAAGAGACCCAGTACTTC. Translated, it gives CASSSGSVAGGPNQETQYF.

This clonotype was observed a handful of times. V and J are TRBV10-3 and TRBJ1-3; D gene unclear. The CDR3 consists of 14 residues. The V end lost 4 bases, the J end lost 2 bases, and 9 bases lay between the germline ends. CDR1 ENHRY and CDR2 SYGVKD come from the germline V gene. The CDR3 region has the DNA TGTGCCATCAGTGCTGGGGAGGCTGGAAACACCATATATTTT. Translation: CAISAGEAGNTIYF.

This clonotype was seen at least ten times. The V and J genes are TRBV20-1 and TRBJ1-1; D gene uncertain. The CDR3 contains 12 residues. Trimming took off 6 bases at V and 0 bases at J, with 8 bases between the two ends. Germline CDR1 reads DFQATT; CDR2 reads SNEGSKA (reference sequence). This chain's CDR3 is CSAPEMNTEAFF. The CDR3 DNA sequence: TGCAGTGCCCCGGAGATGAACACTGAAGCTTTCTTT.

This clonotype was counted a few times. The chain joins TRBV20-1 to TRBJ2-2; TRBD1 agrees at 7 bases. Germline V gene lookup returns CDR1 DFQATT and CDR2 SNEGSKA (reference sequence). V shed 5 bases, J shed 6 bases, and the junction held 9 bases outside the gene matches. The length of the CDR3 is 14 residues. The CDR3: CSAPKGGRAGELFF. The CDR3 DNA reads as TGCAGTGCTCCGAAAGGGGGCCGGGCCGGGGAGCTGTTTTTT.

Here the CDR3 reads CSVRGADTGELFF. The CDR3, as DNA: TGCAGTGTACGGGGGGCGGACACCGGGGAGCTGTTTTTT. This chain joins TRBV20-1 and TRBJ2-2, with a weak D call TRBD2 (7 bases). Germline-derived CDR1 and CDR2 are DFQATT and SNEGSKA (reference sequence). The CDR3 is 13 amino acids. V was trimmed by 7 bases and J by 3 bases, leaving 12 bases between them.

The sample holds a few counts of this clonotype. This rearrangement joins TRBV6-2 or TRBV6-3 to TRBJ2-2, with 8 bases aligning to TRBD1. V trimming: 0 bases; J trimming: 3 bases; junction bases outside the gene matches: 3. The germline V gene has CDR1 MNHEY and CDR2 SVGEGT. The CDR3 has 16 amino acids. CDR3 protein: CASSYSRTGYTGELFF. The CDR3 bases are TGTGCCAGCAGTTACTCCAGGACAGGGTACACCGGGGAGCTGTTTTTT.

The genes are TRBV20-1 and TRBJ2-7; D perhaps matches TRBD1 (5 bases). The CDR3 covers 19 residues. V dropped 2 bases and J dropped 0 bases, with 26 bases sitting between them. Per germline, CDR1 DFQATT and CDR2 SNEGSKA (reference sequence). CDR3 DNA: TGCAGTGCTAGACCACAGGTCACGACGCCTATTGTTAGCTCCTACGAGCAGTACTTC. It is translated as CSARPQVTTPIVSSYEQYF.

This clonotype showed up just a few times. The genes are TRBV12-3 or TRBV12-4 and TRBJ2-3; D gene uncertain. V gave up 5 bases and J gave up 1 base, with 10 bases separating them. The CDR3 has 14 residues. The CDR3 here is CASSPPEGTDTQYF. In DNA, the CDR3 is TGTGCCAGCAGTCCTCCCGAAGGCACAGATACGCAGTATTTT.

Only a few counts were recorded for this clonotype. The chain couples TRBV11-2 to TRBJ2-7, with D uncertain. Germline CDR1 and CDR2: SGHAT and FQNNGV. Trimming removed 4 bases from V and 5 bases from J, with 9 bases in between. The CDR3 contains 12 residues. This CDR3 reads CASSYGRDEQYF. The CDR3 DNA follows: TGTGCCAGCAGCTACGGGCGCGACGAGCAGTACTTC.

This clonotype was counted at least ten times. The V call is TRBV6-5, the J call TRBJ2-5, with TRBD2 matching 8 bases. Germline CDR1 reads MNHEY; CDR2 reads SVGAGI. The J segment lost 14 bases and the V segment lost 2 bases, leaving 16 bases of the junction unmatched. The CDR3 sequence is 15 residues long. Here the CDR3 DNA reads TGTGCCAGCAGTTACGTTTTCGGAATCGGGGGGGAGGTCTACTTC. Translated, it gives CASSYVFGIGGEVYF.

A few counts support this clonotype. This sequence joins TRBV7-2 and TRBJ1-6; D not certain. The CDR3 is 15 amino acids. The germline V and J ends were trimmed by 0 bases and 8 bases, with 11 bases remaining between them. The germline V gene has CDR1 SGHTA and CDR2 FQGNSA. CDR3 loop: CASSLAGIGDSPLHF. Here the CDR3 DNA reads TGTGCCAGCAGCTTAGCCGGGATCGGGGATTCACCCCTCCACTTT.

This clonotype was counted a few times. The V and J genes are TRBV3-1 and TRBJ2-5; TRBD1 might be the D (5 bases). The CDR3 is 12 residues long. The germline CDR1 and CDR2 sequences are LGHDT and YNNKEL (reference sequence). Trimming removed 3 bases at V and 5 bases at J, with 7 bases between. CDR3 region: CASSQGLETQYF. The CDR3 DNA reads as TGTGCCAGCAGCCAGGGGCTGGAGACCCAGTACTTC.